The 11 T cell receptor beta chains in this list originate from one sample, sequenced in a study of cytomegalovirus exposure and HLA in healthy donors (dated by TCRdb to the late 2010s). Library preparation used the immunoSEQ multiplex PCR assay. The multiplex PCR relied on a mix of 60 forward primers for TCR Vbeta segments and 13 reverse primers for TCR Jbeta segments. TCRdb limited this immuneACCESS table to in-frame rearrangements with V and J called. A share of clones is missing; checked studies link under half to unresolved V genes, and the rest is unexplained. The sample data list 90,000 to 120,000 clones, and 82% of these were observed just once. 2% to 3% of the sample lies in the top ten. The sample taken for sequencing was PBMCs. The source of these receptors is a man aged 25-45 years in good health and CMV-seropositive.

The chain is built from TRBV18 and TRBJ2-7; TRBD1 agrees at 7 bases. The V gene end was trimmed by 8 bases and the J gene end by 5 bases; junction bases not matched to a gene: 6. Germline V lookup: CDR1 KGHSH, CDR2 LQKENI. The CDR3 has 12 residues. The chain's CDR3 is CASGTTGNEQYF. CDR3 nucleotide sequence: TGTGCCAGCGGAACGACAGGGAACGAGCAGTACTTC.

The V and J genes are TRBV10-2 and TRBJ1-1, with D possibly matching TRBD1 (5 bases). Germline values: CDR1 WSHSY, CDR2 SAAADI. The CDR3 has 13 amino acids. V lost 2 bases and J lost 5, with 9 bases in between. CDR3 sequence (DNA): TGCGCCAGCAGTGAGCGGGGGTATACTGAAGCTTTCTTT. Its protein product is CASSERGYTEAFF.

J is TRBJ2-3 and V is TRBV9; possible D gene TRBD1, 6 bases. V lost 3 bases and J 6 bases, leaving 23 bases between the germline ends. Germline values: CDR1 SGDLS, CDR2 YYNGEE. The CDR3 has 17 amino acids. CDR3: CASSEQGPYTHSDTQYF. The CDR3 DNA reads as TGTGCCAGCAGCGAACAGGGTCCGTACACACATTCCGATACGCAGTATTTT.

The rearrangement joins TRBV5-1 to TRBJ2-5; perhaps TRBD1 as D (6 bases). The V gene lost 10 bases and the J gene lost 1 base, with 17 bases spanning the gap. Germline lookup yields CDR1 SGHRS and CDR2 YFSETQ. The CDR3 consists of 14 residues. CDR3 sequence: CAFPGWTVQETQYF. CDR3 sequence (DNA): TGCGCCTTTCCTGGGTGGACAGTCCAAGAGACCCAGTACTTC.

The chain uses TRBV18 and TRBJ2-3, with a possible D match to TRBD1 (5 bases). Germline V gene sequence: CDR1 KGHSH, CDR2 LQKENI. Deletions cut 3 bases from V and 5 bases from J, with 9 bases between. There are 13 residues in the CDR3. Here the CDR3 DNA reads TGTGCCAGCTCACCGCCAGGGAAAGATACGCAGTATTTT. Its translation is CASSPPGKDTQYF. Filled out from reference TRBV18 and TRBJ2-3, the complete variable domain reads NAGVMQNPRHLVRRRGQEARLRCSPMKGHSHVYWYRQLPEEGLKFMVYLQKENIIDESGMPKERFSAEFPKEGPSILRIQQVVRGDSAAYFCASSPPGKDTQYFGPGTRLTVL.

The V call is TRBV5-4, the J call TRBJ2-7; D gene ambiguous. The CDR3 runs to 14 residues. V lost 2 bases and J lost 0, with 9 bases in between. Germline CDR1 reads SGHNT; CDR2 reads YYREEE (reference sequence). The CDR3 sequence is CASSFTGSSYEQYF. The CDR3 DNA sequence: TGTGCCAGCAGCTTTACCGGTAGCTCCTACGAGCAGTACTTC.

This sequence joins TRBV7-9 and TRBJ2-7, with TRBD1 identical over 7 bases. Germline V gives CDR1 SEHNR, CDR2 FQNEAQ (reference sequence). This CDR3 comprises 15 residues. The V segment lost 4 bases and the J segment 2 bases; nucleotides outside the gene matches: 8. The CDR3, as DNA: TGTGCCAGCAGCTCTTCGTCGACAGGGCCCTACGAGCAGTACTTC. Protein sequence: CASSSSSTGPYEQYF.

This clone was seen a single time. The chain combines TRBV5-1 with TRBJ2-1; the match to TRBD1 covers 7 bases. Germline lookup yields CDR1 SGHRS and CDR2 YFSETQ. The CDR3 is made up of 15 amino acids. Trimming removed 4 bases from V and 1 base from J; junction bases left unmatched: 5. CDR3 residues: CASSRGQNSYNEQFF. CDR3 sequence (DNA): TGCGCCAGCAGCCGGGGACAGAATTCCTACAATGAGCAGTTCTTC.

The chain joins TRBV10-1 to TRBJ1-4; 7 bases are shared with TRBD1. The CDR3 extends over 16 amino acids. CDR1 and CDR2 (germline): WNHNN, SYGVQD (reference sequence). The junction had 12 bases not matched to a gene; V was cut back by 7 bases and J by 4 bases. DNA of the CDR3: TGCGCCAGCAATGGGACAGCTCATAGCGTTAATGAAAAACTGTTTTTT. This codes for CASNGTAHSVNEKLFF.

V and J are TRBV5-5 and TRBJ2-1; 7 bases fit TRBD2. The CDR3 consists of 18 residues. V lost 2 bases and J lost 0; bases outside the gene matches: 11. The germline V gene has CDR1 SGHKS and CDR2 YYEKEE (reference sequence). The CDR3 region is CASSFLGSGLSSYNEQFF. The DNA of the CDR3 is TGTGCCAGCAGCTTTCTAGGTAGCGGGCTCAGCTCCTACAATGAGCAGTTCTTC.

The gene calls are TRBV6-5 and TRBJ2-5; 8 positions match TRBD2. The DNA end is more similar to TRBJ2-7, so the J call may be wrong. The length of the CDR3 is 15 residues. Per the germline V gene, CDR1 is MNHEY and CDR2 is SVGAGI. The DNA for the CDR3 is TGTGCCAGCAGGGCCGGGACTAGACCACCCGGCGAGCAGTACTTC. Encoded protein: CASRAGTRPPGEQYF.